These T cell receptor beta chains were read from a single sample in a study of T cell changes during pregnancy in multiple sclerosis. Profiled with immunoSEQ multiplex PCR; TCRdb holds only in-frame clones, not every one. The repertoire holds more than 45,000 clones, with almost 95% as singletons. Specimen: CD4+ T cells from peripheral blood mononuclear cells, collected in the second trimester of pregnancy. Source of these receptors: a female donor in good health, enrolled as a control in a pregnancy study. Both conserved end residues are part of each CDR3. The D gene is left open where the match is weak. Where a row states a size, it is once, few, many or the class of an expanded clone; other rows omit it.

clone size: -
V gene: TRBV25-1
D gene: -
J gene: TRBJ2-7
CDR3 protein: CASTRPGAYEQYF
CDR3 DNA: TGTGCCAGCACCCGTCCGGGGGCCTACGAGCAGTACTTC

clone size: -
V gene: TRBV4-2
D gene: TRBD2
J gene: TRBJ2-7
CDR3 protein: CASRTSGGSYEQYF
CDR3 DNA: TGTGCCAGCAGAACTAGCGGGGGCTCCTACGAGCAGTACTTC

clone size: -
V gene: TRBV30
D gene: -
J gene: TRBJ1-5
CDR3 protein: CAWSGTLLGQPQHF
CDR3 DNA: TGTGCCTGGAGTGGGACACTCTTAGGTCAGCCCCAGCATTTT

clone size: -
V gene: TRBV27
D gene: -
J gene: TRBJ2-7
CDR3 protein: CASSLQQGHHEQYF
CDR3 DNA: TGTGCCAGCAGTTTACAGCAGGGTCACCACGAGCAGTACTTC

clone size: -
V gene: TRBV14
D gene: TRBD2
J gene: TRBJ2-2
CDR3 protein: CASSRLRGGPGGELFF
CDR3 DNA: TGTGCCAGCAGCCGTTTAAGGGGAGGGCCAGGCGGGGAGCTGTTTTTT

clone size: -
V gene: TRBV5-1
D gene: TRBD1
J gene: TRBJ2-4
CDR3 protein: CASSTPGQGIEDIQYF
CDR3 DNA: TGCGCCAGCAGCACCCCGGGACAGGGGATAGAGGACATTCAGTACTTC

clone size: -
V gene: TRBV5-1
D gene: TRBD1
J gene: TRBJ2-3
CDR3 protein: CASSSTGVADTQYF
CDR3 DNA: TGCGCCAGCAGCTCCACAGGGGTGGCAGATACGCAGTATTTT

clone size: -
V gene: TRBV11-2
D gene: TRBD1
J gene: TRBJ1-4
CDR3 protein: CASSSPGTVLFF
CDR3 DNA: TGTGCCAGCAGCTCTCCGGGGACAGTACTGTTTTTT

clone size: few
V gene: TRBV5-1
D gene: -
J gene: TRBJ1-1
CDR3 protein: CASSLAQPSNTEAFF
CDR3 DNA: TGCGCCAGCAGCTTGGCACAGCCCTCGAACACTGAAGCTTTCTTT

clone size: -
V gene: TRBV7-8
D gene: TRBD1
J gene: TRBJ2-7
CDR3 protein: CASSMNPGQGYEQYF
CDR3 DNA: TGTGCCAGCAGCATGAATCCAGGACAGGGGTACGAGCAGTACTTC

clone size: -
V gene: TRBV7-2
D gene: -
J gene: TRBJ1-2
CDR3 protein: CASSEEPYGYTF
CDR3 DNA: TGTGCCAGCAGCGAGGAACCCTATGGCTACACCTTC

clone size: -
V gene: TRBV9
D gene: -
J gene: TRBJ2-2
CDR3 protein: CASSVRGTGELFF
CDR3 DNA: TGTGCCAGCAGCGTCCGAGGCACCGGGGAGCTGTTTTTT

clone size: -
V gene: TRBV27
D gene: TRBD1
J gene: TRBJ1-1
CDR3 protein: CASQFSRDRGRKTEAFF
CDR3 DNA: TGTGCCAGCCAGTTTTCCCGGGACAGGGGGCGGAAGACTGAAGCTTTCTTT

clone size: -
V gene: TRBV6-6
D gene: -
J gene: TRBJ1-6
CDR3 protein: CASRRDNANSPLHF
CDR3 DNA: TGTGCCAGCCGACGGGACAACGCTAATTCACCCCTCCACTTT

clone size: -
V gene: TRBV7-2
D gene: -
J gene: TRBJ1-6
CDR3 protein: CASSLGLRASSPLHF
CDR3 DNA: TGTGCCAGCAGCTTAGGTCTCAGGGCGAGTTCACCCCTCCACTTT

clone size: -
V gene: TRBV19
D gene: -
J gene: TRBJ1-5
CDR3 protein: CASSMYGEPSNQPQHF
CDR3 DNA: TGTGCCAGTAGTATGTATGGGGAGCCAAGCAATCAGCCCCAGCATTTT

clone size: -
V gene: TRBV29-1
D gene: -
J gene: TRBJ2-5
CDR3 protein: CSVGPGKETQYF
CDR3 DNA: TGCAGCGTTGGTCCGGGTAAGGAGACCCAGTACTTC

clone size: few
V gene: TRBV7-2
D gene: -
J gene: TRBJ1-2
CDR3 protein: CASSLDRGGGKGYTF
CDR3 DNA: TGTGCCAGCAGCTTAGATCGGGGAGGGGGTAAGGGCTACACCTTC

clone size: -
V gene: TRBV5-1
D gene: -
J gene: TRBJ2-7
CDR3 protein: CASSSTPSYEQYF
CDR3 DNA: TGCGCCAGCAGCTCGACACCCTCCTACGAGCAGTACTTC

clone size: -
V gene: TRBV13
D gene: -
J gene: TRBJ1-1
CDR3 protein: CASSLRTAFTEAFF
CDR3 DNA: TGTGCCAGCAGCTTAAGGACAGCCTTCACTGAAGCTTTCTTT

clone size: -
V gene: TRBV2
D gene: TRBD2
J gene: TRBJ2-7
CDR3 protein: CASSEGTSGTYEQYF
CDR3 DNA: TGTGCCAGCAGTGAGGGGACTAGCGGGACCTACGAGCAGTACTTC

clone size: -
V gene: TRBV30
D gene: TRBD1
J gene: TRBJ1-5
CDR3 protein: CAWSRGQARNQPQHF
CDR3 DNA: TGTGCCTGGAGTAGGGGGCAGGCCCGGAATCAGCCCCAGCATTTT

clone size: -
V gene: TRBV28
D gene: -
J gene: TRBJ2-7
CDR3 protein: CASLPQGYSYEQYF
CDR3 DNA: TGTGCCAGCCTCCCACAGGGCTACTCCTACGAGCAGTACTTC

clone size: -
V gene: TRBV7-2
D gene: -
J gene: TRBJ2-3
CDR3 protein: CASSFQRTGTDTQYF
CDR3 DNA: TGTGCCAGCAGCTTCCAGCGGACGGGCACAGATACGCAGTATTTT

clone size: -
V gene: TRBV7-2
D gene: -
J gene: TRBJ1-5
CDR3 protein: CASSLGAVQPQHF
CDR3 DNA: TGTGCCAGCAGCTTAGGCGCCGTACAGCCCCAGCATTTT

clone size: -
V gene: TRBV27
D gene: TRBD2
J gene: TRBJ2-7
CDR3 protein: CASSSWTSGAIYEQYF
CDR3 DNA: TGTGCCAGCAGCTCCTGGACTAGCGGGGCGATCTACGAGCAGTACTTC

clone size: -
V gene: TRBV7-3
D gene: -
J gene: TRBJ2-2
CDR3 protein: CASSLNAGPIGELFF
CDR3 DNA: TGTGCCAGCAGCTTAAACGCGGGGCCCATCGGGGAGCTGTTTTTT

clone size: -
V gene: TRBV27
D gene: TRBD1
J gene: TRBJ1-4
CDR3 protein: CASSHDRGREKLFF
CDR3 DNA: TGTGCCAGCAGTCACGACAGGGGGCGAGAAAAACTGTTTTTT

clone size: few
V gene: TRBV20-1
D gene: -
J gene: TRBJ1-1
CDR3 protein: CSAGRDTEAFF
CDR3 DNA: TGCAGTGCTGGGAGGGACACTGAAGCTTTCTTT

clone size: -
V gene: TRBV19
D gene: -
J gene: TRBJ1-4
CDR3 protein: CASSIDRSRGEKLFF
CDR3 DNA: TGTGCCAGTAGTATAGATCGATCGCGCGGTGAAAAACTGTTTTTT

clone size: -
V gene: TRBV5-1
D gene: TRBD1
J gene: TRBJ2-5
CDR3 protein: CASSKGTGQETQYF
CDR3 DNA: TGCGCCAGCAGCAAGGGGACAGGCCAAGAGACCCAGTACTTC

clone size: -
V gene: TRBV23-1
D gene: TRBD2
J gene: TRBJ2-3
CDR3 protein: CASSSKREGLSDTQYF
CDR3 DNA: TGCGCCAGCAGTTCTAAGCGGGAGGGCCTTTCAGATACGCAGTATTTT

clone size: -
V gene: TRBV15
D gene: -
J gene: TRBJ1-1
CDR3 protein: CATSREWGGPRDYTEAFF
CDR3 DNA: TGTGCCACCAGCAGAGAATGGGGGGGACCGAGGGACTACACTGAAGCTTTCTTT

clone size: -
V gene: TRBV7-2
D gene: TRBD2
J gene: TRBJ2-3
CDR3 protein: CASSLDGSGSRDTQYF
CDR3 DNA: TGTGCCAGCAGCTTAGATGGTAGCGGGAGCAGAGATACGCAGTATTTT

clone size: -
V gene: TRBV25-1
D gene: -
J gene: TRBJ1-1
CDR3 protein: CASSDGHNTEAFF
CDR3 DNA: TGTGCCAGCAGTGACGGACACAACACTGAAGCTTTCTTT

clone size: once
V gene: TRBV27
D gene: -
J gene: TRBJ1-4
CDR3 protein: CATKAATNEKLFF
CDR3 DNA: TGTGCGACGAAGGCGGCAACTAATGAAAAACTGTTTTTT

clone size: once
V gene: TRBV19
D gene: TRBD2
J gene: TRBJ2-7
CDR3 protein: CASSRREGYEQYF
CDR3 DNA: TGTGCCAGTAGTCGGCGGGAGGGATACGAGCAGTACTTC

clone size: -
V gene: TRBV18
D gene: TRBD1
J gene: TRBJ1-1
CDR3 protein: CASSRDRASMNTEAFF
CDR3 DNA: TGTGCCAGCTCACGGGACAGGGCATCTATGAACACTGAAGCTTTCTTT

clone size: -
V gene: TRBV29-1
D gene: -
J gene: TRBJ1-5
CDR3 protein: CSVGLGVGGGNQPQHF
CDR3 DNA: TGCAGCGTTGGACTTGGAGTTGGCGGTGGCAATCAGCCCCAGCATTTT

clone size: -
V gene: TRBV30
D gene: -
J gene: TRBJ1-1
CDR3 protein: CAWSRWEGVTEAFF
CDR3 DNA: TGTGCCTGGAGTAGGTGGGAGGGTGTTACTGAAGCTTTCTTT

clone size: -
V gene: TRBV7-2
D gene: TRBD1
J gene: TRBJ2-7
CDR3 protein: CASSLGGTGGNEQYF
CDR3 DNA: TGTGCCAGCAGCTTAGGGGGGACAGGGGGTAACGAGCAGTACTTC

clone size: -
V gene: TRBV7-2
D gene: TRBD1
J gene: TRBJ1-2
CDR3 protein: CASSFSPGDRGRPGYTF
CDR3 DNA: TGTGCCAGCAGCTTTTCGCCGGGGGACAGGGGGCGCCCTGGCTACACCTTC

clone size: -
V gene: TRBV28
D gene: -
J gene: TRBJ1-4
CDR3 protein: CASSREVAGTFF
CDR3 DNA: TGTGCCAGCAGCCGGGAGGTGGCGGGGACGTTTTTT

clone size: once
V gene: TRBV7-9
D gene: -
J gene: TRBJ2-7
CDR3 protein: CASSRDFASEQYF
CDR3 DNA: TGTGCCAGCAGCCGCGACTTTGCATCCGAGCAGTACTTC

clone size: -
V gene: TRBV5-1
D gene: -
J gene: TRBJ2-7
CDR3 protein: CASSLGTGVVHEQYF
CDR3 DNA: TGCGCCAGCAGCTTGGGAACGGGAGTAGTCCACGAGCAGTACTTC

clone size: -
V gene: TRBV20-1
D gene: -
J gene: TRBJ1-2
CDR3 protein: CSARDSKDYTF
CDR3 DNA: TGCAGTGCTAGAGATAGTAAAGACTACACCTTC

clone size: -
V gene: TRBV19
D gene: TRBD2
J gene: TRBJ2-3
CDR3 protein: CASSIPGLAGGPTDTQYF
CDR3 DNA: TGTGCCAGTAGTATACCCGGACTAGCGGGGGGCCCCACAGATACGCAGTATTTT

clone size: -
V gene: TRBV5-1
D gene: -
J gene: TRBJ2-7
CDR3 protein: CASSVSWSSYEQYF
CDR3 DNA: TGCGCCAGCAGCGTCAGCTGGAGCTCCTACGAGCAGTACTTC

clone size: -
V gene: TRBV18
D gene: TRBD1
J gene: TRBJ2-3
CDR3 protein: CASSPPDRGRLSDTQYF
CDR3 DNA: TGTGCCAGCTCACCACCGGACAGGGGGCGCTTGTCAGATACGCAGTATTTT

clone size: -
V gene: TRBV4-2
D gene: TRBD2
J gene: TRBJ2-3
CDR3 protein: CASSQAGLAGADTQYF
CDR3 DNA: TGTGCCAGCAGCCAAGCGGGACTAGCGGGAGCAGATACGCAGTATTTT

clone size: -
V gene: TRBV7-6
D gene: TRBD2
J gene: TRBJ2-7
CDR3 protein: CASSPRGGYEQYF
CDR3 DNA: TGTGCCAGCAGCCCCCGGGGGGGCTACGAGCAGTACTTC

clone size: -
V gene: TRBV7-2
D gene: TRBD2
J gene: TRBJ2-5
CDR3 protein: CASSSLAGGLETQYF
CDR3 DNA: TGTGCCAGCAGCTCTCTAGCGGGAGGGCTGGAGACCCAGTACTTC

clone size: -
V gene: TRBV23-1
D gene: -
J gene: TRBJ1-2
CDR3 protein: CASSQSGGGLRYGYTF
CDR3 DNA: TGCGCCAGCAGTCAATCGGGAGGGGGTCTTCGTTATGGCTACACCTTC

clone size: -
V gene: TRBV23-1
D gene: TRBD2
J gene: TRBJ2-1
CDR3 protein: CANTCGRLYNEQFF
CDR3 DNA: TGCGCCAACACGTGCGGGAGGCTGTACAATGAGCAGTTCTTC

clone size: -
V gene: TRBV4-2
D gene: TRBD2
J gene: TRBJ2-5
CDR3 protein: CASSPGLAGGSGKETQYF
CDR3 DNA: TGTGCCAGCAGCCCCGGACTAGCGGGGGGGTCAGGTAAAGAGACCCAGTACTTC